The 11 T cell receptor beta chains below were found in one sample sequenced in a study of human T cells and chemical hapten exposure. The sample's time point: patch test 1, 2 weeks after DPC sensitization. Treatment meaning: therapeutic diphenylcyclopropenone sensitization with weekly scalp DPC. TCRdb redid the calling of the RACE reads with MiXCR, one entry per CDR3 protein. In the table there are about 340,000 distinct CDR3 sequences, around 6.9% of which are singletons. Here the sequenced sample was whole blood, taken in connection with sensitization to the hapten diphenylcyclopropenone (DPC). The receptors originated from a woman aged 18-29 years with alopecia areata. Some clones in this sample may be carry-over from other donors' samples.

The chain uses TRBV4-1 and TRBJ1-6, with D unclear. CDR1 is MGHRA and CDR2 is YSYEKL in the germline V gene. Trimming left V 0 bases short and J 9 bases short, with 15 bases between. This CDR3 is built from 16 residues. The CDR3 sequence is CASSQDGPTRGSPLHF. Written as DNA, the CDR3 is TGCGCCAGCAGCCAAGATGGCCCCACCAGAGGTTCACCCCTCCACTTT.

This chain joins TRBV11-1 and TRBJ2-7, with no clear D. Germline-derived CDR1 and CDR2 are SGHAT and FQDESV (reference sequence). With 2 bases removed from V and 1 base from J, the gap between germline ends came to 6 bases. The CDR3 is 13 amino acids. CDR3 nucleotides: TGTGCCAGCAGCTTACGGGCTTCCTACGAGCAGTACTTC. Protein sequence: CASSLRASYEQYF.

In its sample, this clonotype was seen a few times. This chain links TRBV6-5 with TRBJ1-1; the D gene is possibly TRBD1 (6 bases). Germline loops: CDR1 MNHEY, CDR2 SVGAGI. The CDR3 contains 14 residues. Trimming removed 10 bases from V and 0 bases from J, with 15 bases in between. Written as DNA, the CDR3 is TGTGCCACCCGTGGGGGGGACATGAACACTGAAGCTTTCTTT. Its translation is CATRGGDMNTEAFF.

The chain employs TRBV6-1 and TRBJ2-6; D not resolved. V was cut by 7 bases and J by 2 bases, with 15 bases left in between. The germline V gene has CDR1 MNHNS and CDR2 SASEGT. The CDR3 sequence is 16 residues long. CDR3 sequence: CASTTRGIAGANVLTF. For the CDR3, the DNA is TGTGCCAGCACCACCCGAGGCATTGCTGGGGCCAACGTCCTGACTTTC.

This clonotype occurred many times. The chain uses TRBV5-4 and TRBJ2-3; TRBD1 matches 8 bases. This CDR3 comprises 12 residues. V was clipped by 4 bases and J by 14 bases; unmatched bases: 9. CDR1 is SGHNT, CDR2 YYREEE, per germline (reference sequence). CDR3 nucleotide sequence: TGTGCCAGCAGCCGCGGACAGGGCATCATGTATTTT. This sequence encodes CASSRGQGIMYF.

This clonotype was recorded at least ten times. The CDR3: CASRPGQGLHQPQHF. The CDR3 DNA is TGTGCCAGCAGACCCGGACAGGGTTTGCATCAGCCCCAGCATTTT. V usage is TRBV6-2 or TRBV6-3 and J usage is TRBJ1-5; 8 positions agree with TRBD1. V gave up 6 bases and J gave up 5 bases; unmatched junction bases: 9. Looked up from germline, CDR1 is MNHEY and CDR2 is SVGEGT. The CDR3 extends over 15 amino acids.

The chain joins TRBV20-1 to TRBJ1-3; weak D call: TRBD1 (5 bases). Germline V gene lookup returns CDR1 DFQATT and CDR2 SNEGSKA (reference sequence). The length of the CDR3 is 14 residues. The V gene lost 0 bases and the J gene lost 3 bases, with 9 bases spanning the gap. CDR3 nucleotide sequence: TGCAGTGCTAGAGATGCAGGGCTTGGAAACACCATATATTTT. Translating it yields CSARDAGLGNTIYF.

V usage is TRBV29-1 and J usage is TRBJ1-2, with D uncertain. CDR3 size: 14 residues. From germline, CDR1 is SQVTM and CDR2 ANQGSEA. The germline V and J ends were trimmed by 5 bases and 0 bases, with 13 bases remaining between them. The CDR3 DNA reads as TGCAGCGTTCTCTCCGACAAAACTAACTATGGCTACACCTTC. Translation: CSVLSDKTNYGYTF.

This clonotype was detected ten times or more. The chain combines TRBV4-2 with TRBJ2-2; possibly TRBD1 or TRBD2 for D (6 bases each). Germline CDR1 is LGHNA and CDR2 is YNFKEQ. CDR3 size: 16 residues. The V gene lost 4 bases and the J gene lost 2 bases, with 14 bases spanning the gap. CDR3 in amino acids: CASSPNGGPNTGELFF. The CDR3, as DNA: TGTGCCAGCAGCCCAAATGGGGGGCCTAACACCGGGGAGCTGTTTTTT.

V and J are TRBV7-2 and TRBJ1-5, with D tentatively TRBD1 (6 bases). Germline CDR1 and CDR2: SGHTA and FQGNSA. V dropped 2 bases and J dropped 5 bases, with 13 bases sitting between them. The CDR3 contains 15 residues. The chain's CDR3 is CASSLIARGDQPQHF. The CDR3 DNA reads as TGTGCCAGCAGCTTAATTGCCAGGGGAGATCAGCCCCAGCATTTT.

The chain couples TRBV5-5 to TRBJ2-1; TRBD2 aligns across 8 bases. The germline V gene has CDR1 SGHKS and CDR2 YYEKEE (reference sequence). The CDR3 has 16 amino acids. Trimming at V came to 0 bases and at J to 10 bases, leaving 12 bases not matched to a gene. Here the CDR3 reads CASSLGWDGGAGEQFF. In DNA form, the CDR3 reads TGTGCCAGCAGCTTGGGCTGGGACGGGGGGGCAGGAGAGCAGTTCTTC.